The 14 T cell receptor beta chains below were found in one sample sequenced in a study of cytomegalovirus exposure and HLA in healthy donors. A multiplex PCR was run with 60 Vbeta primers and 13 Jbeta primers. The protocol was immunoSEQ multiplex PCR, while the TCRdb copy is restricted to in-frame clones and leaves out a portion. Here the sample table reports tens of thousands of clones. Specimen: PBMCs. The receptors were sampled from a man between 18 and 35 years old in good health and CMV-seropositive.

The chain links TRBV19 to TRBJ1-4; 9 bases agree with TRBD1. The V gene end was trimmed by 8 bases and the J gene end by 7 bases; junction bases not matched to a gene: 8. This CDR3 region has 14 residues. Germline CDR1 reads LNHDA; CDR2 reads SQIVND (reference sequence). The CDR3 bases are TGTGCCAGTTCCCAGGGGACAGGGATTGAAAAACTGTTTTTT. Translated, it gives CASSQGTGIEKLFF.

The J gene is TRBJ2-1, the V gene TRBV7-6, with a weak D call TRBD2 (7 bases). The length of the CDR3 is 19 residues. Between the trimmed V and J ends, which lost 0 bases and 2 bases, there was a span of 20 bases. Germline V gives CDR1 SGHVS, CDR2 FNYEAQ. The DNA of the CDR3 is TGTGCCAGCAGCTTAGCGCCTGGGGGGGCTGGGGGCCCCTACAATGAGCAGTTCTTC. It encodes CASSLAPGGAGGPYNEQFF.

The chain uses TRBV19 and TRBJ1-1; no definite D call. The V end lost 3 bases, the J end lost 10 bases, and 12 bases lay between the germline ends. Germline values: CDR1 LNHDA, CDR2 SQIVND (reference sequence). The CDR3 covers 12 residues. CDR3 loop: CASSITRSGAFF. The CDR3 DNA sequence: TGTGCCAGTAGTATTACCCGCTCAGGAGCTTTCTTT. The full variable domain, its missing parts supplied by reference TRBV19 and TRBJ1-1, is DGGITQSPKYLFRKEGQNVTLSCEQNLNHDAMYWYRQDPGQGLRLIYYSQIVNDFQKGDIAEGYSVSREKKESFPLTVTSAQKNPTAFYLCASSITRSGAFFGQGTRLTVV.

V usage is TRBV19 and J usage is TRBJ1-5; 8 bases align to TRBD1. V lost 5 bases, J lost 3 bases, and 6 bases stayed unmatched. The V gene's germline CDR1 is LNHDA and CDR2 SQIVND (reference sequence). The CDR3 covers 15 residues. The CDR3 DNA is TGTGCCAGTAGTCCAGGGGGCCAGATCAATCAGCCCCAGCATTTT. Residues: CASSPGGQINQPQHF.

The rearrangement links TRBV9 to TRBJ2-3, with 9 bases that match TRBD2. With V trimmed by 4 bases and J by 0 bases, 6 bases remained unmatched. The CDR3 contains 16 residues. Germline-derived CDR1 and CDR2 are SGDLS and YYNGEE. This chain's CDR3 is CASSILAGRSTDTQYF. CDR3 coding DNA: TGTGCCAGCAGCATCCTAGCGGGGCGTAGCACAGATACGCAGTATTTT. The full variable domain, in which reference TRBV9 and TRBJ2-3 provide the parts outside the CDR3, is DSGVTQTPKHLITATGQRVTLRCSPRSGDLSVYWYQQSLDQGLQFLIQYYNGEERAKGNILERFSAQQFPDLHSELNLSSLELGDSALYFCASSILAGRSTDTQYFGPGTRLTVL.

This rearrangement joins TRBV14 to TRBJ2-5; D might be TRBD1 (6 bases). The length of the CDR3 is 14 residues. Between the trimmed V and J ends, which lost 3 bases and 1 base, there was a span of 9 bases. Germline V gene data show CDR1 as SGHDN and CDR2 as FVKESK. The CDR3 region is CASSQGHSQETQYF. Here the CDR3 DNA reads TGTGCCAGCAGCCAGGGACACTCCCAAGAGACCCAGTACTTC.

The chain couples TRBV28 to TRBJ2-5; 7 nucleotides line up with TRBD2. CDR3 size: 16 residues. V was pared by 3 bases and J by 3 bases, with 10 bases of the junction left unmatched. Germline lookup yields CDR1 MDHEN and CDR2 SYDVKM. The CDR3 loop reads CASSFVGAGREETQYF. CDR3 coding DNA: TGTGCCAGCAGTTTTGTTGGGGCGGGGAGGGAAGAGACCCAGTACTTC.

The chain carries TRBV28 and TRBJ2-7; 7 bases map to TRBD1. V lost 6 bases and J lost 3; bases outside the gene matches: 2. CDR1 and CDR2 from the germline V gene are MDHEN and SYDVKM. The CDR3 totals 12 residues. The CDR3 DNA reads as TGTGCCAGCAGGGCAGGGGGCTACGAGCAGTACTTC. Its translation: CASRAGGYEQYF. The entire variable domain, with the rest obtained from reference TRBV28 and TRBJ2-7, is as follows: DVKVTQSSRYLVKRTGEKVFLECVQDMDHENMFWYRQDPGLGLRLIYFSYDVKMKEKGDIPEGYSVSREKKERFSLILESASTNQTSMYLCASRAGGYEQYFGPGTRLTVT.

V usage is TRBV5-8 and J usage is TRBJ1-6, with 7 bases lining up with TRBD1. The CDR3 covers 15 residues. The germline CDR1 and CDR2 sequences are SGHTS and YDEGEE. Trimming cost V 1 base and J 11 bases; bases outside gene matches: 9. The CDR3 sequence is CASSLQGVRGAPLHF. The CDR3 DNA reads TGTGCCAGCAGCTTGCAGGGGGTGAGGGGGGCACCCCTCCACTTT.

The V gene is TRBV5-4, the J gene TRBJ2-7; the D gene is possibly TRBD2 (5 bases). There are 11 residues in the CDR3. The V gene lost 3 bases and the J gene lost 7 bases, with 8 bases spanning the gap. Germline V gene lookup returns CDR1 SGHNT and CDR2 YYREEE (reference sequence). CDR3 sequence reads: CASSSREEQYF. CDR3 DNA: TGTGCCAGCAGCTCACGGGAAGAGCAGTACTTC. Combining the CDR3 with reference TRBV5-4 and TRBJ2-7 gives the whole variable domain ETGVTQSPTHLIKTRGQQVTLRCSSQSGHNTVSWYQQALGQGPQFIFQYYREEENGRGNFPPRFSGLQFPNYSSELNVNALELDDSALYLCASSSREEQYFGPGTRLTVT.

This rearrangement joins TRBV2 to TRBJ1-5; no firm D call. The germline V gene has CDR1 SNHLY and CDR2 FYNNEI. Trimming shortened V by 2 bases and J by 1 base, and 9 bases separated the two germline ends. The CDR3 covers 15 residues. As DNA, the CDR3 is TGTGCCAGCAGTGAAATAGGCAGGAGCAATCAGCCCCAGCATTTT. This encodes CASSEIGRSNQPQHF.

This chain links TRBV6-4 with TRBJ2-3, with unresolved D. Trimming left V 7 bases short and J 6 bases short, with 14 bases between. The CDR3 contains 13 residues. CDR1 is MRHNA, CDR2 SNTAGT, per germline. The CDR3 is CASKSTEVDTQYF. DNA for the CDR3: TGTGCCAGCAAGTCCACTGAGGTCGATACGCAGTATTTT.

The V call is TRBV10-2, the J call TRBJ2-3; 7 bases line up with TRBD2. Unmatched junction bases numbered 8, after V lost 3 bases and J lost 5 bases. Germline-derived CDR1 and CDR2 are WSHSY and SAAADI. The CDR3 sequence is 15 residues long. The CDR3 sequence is CASSEGAGVLDTQYF. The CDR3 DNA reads TGCGCCAGCAGTGAAGGGGCGGGGGTGCTAGATACGCAGTATTTT.

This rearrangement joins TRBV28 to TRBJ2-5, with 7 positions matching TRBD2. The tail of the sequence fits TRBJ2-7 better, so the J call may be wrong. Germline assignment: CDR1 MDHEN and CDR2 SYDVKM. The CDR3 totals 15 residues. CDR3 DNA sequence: TGTGCCAGCAGCCTCAGACTAGCTGTGACCTACGAGCAGTACTTC. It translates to CASSLRLAVTYEQYF.